Each of the 26 T cell receptor beta chains below was sequenced from the same sample in a study of T-cell memory formation after mild COVID-19. TCRdb processed the 5' RACE reads anew with MiXCR; each CDR3 protein has one entry. The sample holds some 210,000 distinct CDR3 sequences, around 19% seen once. Sequences were obtained from PBMCs or a T cell subset sorted from them (not recorded which). These receptors originate from an adult woman who had mild COVID-19 (a few samples of this study predate the infection). Cell type and time point are not known.

The sample holds one count of this clonotype. The rearrangement links TRBV5-1 to TRBJ2-5; TRBD2 matches at 9 bases. Trimming cost V 0 bases and J 3 bases; bases outside gene matches: 3. The CDR3 is 15 amino acids. Germline-derived CDR1 and CDR2 are SGHRS and YFSETQ. CDR3 in amino acids: CASSLEASGKETQYF. DNA for the CDR3: TGCGCCAGCAGCTTGGAAGCTAGCGGGAAAGAGACCCAGTACTTC.

This clonotype has ten or more counts. The CDR3, as DNA: TGTGCCAGCATCCTGTCCACTGAAGCTTTCTTT. Translation: CASILSTEAFF. The chain uses TRBV12-3 or TRBV12-4 and TRBJ1-1; D not resolved. The CDR3 has 11 amino acids. Between the trimmed V and J ends, which lost 7 bases and 4 bases, there was a span of 7 bases.

There are a few counts of this clonotype. The rearrangement joins TRBV20-1 to TRBJ2-3; no clear D. V was pared by 1 base and J by 1 base, with 9 bases between. Germline V CDR1 and CDR2: DFQATT, SNEGSKA (reference sequence). This CDR3 contains 14 residues. CDR3 in amino acids: CSARVSEGTDTQYF. CDR3 DNA: TGCAGTGCTAGAGTTTCGGAAGGCACAGATACGCAGTATTTT.

CDR3 sequence reads: CASSLPGYMNTEAFF. Written as DNA, the CDR3 is TGTGCCAGCAGCTTACCCGGGTACATGAACACTGAAGCTTTCTTT. The chain is built from TRBV7-9 and TRBJ1-1; D unclear. V was shortened by 2 bases and J by 0 bases, with 10 bases between the two germline ends. This CDR3 has 15 residues. Germline CDR1 reads SEHNR; CDR2 reads FQNEAQ (reference sequence).

This clonotype was recorded many times. This chain connects TRBV14 to TRBJ2-1; D gene uncertain. The CDR3 totals 16 residues. Germline V gene data show CDR1 as SGHDN and CDR2 as FVKESK. The ends were cut back, 0 bases at V and 0 bases at J, with 9 bases in the middle. CDR3 region: CASSQDRLASYNEQFF. Here the CDR3 DNA reads TGTGCCAGCAGCCAAGACCGGCTGGCCTCCTACAATGAGCAGTTCTTC.

V is TRBV20-1 and J is TRBJ2-2; TRBD2 is a possible D gene (6 bases). The ends were cut back, 0 bases at V and 4 bases at J, with 6 bases in the middle. The CDR3 runs to 13 residues. Per germline, CDR1 DFQATT and CDR2 SNEGSKA (reference sequence). The CDR3 is CSAREGGTGELFF. The CDR3 coding sequence is TGCAGTGCTAGAGAGGGGGGCACCGGGGAGCTGTTTTTT.

This clonotype was counted a few times. This sequence joins TRBV4-2 and TRBJ1-5; 8 bases are shared with TRBD1. The trim removed 3 bases at V and 5 bases at J, leaving 6 bases unmatched. This CDR3 has 15 amino acids. Germline lookup yields CDR1 LGHNA and CDR2 YNFKEQ. CDR3 in amino acids: CASSQDRVRYQPQHF. CDR3 DNA: TGTGCCAGCAGCCAGGACAGGGTTAGGTATCAGCCCCAGCATTTT.

This chain links TRBV20-1 with TRBJ1-1; tentative D call: TRBD1 (6 bases). The CDR3 loop spans 14 amino acids. The germline V gene has CDR1 DFQATT and CDR2 SNEGSKA (reference sequence). V gave up 6 bases and J gave up 6 bases, with 20 bases separating them. The CDR3 DNA sequence: TGCAGTGCCCTGTTAAGGCGGGGGGCTTCTGAAGCTTTCTTT. Its protein is CSALLRRGASEAFF.

The chain links TRBV18 to TRBJ2-1; TRBD2 agrees at 7 bases. J lost 6 bases, V lost 2 bases, and 7 bases had no gene match. This CDR3 is built from 15 residues. Germline assignment: CDR1 KGHSH and CDR2 LQKENI. The CDR3 DNA follows: TGTGCCAGCTCACCAGGGCGGACTAGTTTCAATGAGCAGTTCTTC. It specifies CASSPGRTSFNEQFF.

This clonotype was found once. A much more abundant neighbour one base away suggests this may be a read error. The chain employs TRBV7-9 and TRBJ2-1; the match to TRBD2 covers 10 bases. CDR3 length: 16 residues. The V gene end was trimmed by 2 bases and the J gene end by 8 bases; junction bases not matched to a gene: 9. Germline lookup yields CDR1 SEHNR and CDR2 FQNEAQ (reference sequence). The CDR3 region is CASSLSSSGSEYEQFF. The CDR3 nucleotides are TGTGCCAGCAGCTTATCGTCTAGCGGGAGTGAGTATGAGCAGTTCTTC.

This clonotype showed up just a few times. CDR3 nucleotides: TGTGCCAGCAGACCGCCGAGCGGGAGTGAGACCCAGTACTTC. Translated, it gives CASRPPSGSETQYF. This chain connects TRBV7-2 to TRBJ2-5; 8 bases match TRBD2. The CDR3 covers 14 residues. Germline assignment: CDR1 SGHTA and CDR2 FQGNSA. V trimming: 6 bases; J trimming: 5 bases; junction bases outside the gene matches: 8.

The chain couples TRBV20-1 to TRBJ2-5; 7 bases line up with TRBD1. This CDR3 has 13 amino acids. Germline V gene sequence: CDR1 DFQATT, CDR2 SNEGSKA (reference sequence). The V gene end was trimmed by 5 bases and the J gene end by 2 bases; junction bases not matched to a gene: 5. CDR3 loop: CSADRVDQETQYF. In DNA, the CDR3 is TGCAGTGCTGACAGGGTGGATCAAGAGACCCAGTACTTC.

The rearrangement links TRBV6-7 to TRBJ1-5; weak D call: TRBD1 (6 bases). TRBV6-7 is annotated as an ORF whose role is uncertain. The CDR3 runs 17 residues. V gave up 2 bases and J gave up 5 bases, with 19 bases separating them. The CDR3 here is CASSYPYAGASDQPQHF. In nucleotides, the CDR3 is TGTGCCAGCAGTTACCCGTACGCGGGGGCGTCGGATCAGCCCCAGCATTTT.

This clonotype was found a few times. The rearrangement links TRBV20-1 to TRBJ2-3; 11 bases are shared with TRBD1. Germline V CDR1 and CDR2: DFQATT, SNEGSKA (reference sequence). CDR3 length: 16 residues. V shed 0 bases, J shed 5 bases, and the junction held 7 bases outside the gene matches. The CDR3 bases are TGCAGTGCTAGAGATTGGGGACAGGGGGAGGTAGATACGCAGTATTTT. This gives the protein CSARDWGQGEVDTQYF.

This clonotype was counted a few times. V and J are TRBV5-1 and TRBJ2-1; 7 bases agree with TRBD2. The germline gives CDR1 SGHRS, CDR2 YFSETQ. The V gene end was trimmed by 0 bases and the J gene end by 13 bases; junction bases not matched to a gene: 7. The CDR3 contains 13 residues. Here the CDR3 reads CASSLAVAGAQFF. Here the CDR3 DNA reads TGCGCCAGCAGCTTGGCCGTCGCGGGAGCACAGTTCTTC.

This clonotype has just a few counts. V is TRBV4-3 and J is TRBJ2-1, with 13 bases matching TRBD2. The CDR3 extends over 14 amino acids. Germline CDR1 reads LGHNA; CDR2 reads YSLEER. Trimming removed 3 bases from V and 9 bases from J; junction bases left unmatched: 2. The CDR3 sequence: CASSQGLAGREQFF. The CDR3 region has the DNA TGCGCCAGCAGCCAGGGACTAGCGGGACGTGAGCAGTTCTTC.

The V gene is TRBV12-3 or TRBV12-4, the J gene TRBJ1-4; D perhaps matches TRBD1 (5 bases). The CDR3 runs 16 residues. Trimming stripped 2 bases from V and 5 bases from J, with 15 bases between. For the CDR3, the DNA is TGTGCCAGCAGTTTACGGGCAGGGTGGGGGAATGAAAAACTGTTTTTT. Its protein product is CASSLRAGWGNEKLFF.

The CDR3 DNA is TGTGCCAGCAGCTACGGAGCGGGAGAGGCGGGGAGCTCCTACGAGCAGTACTTC. Encoded protein: CASSYGAGEAGSSYEQYF. The V and J genes are TRBV7-9 and TRBJ2-7; 8 nucleotides line up with TRBD2. Trimming took 4 bases from V and 0 from J; bases not matched to a gene: 14. Germline loops: CDR1 SEHNR, CDR2 FQNEAQ (reference sequence). The CDR3 length is 18 residues.

V gene TRBV27 combines with J gene TRBJ1-5; possible D gene TRBD1, 5 bases. CDR3 length: 15 amino acids. Trimming removed 6 bases at V and 0 bases at J, with 12 bases between. Germline CDR1 reads MNHEY; CDR2 reads SMNVEV (reference sequence). The CDR3 nucleotides read TGTGCCAGCAGACCAACAGGCGGTAGCAATCAGCCCCAGCATTTT. It encodes CASRPTGGSNQPQHF.

In its sample, this clonotype was seen a few times. The J gene is TRBJ2-1, the V gene TRBV5-4; D is unclear. Germline-derived CDR1 and CDR2 are SGHNT and YYREEE (reference sequence). V was clipped by 1 base and J by 6 bases, with 17 bases between them. The CDR3 has 16 amino acids. This CDR3 reads CASSLFGVAILNEQFF. Here the CDR3 DNA reads TGTGCCAGCAGCTTGTTCGGAGTAGCAATTCTCAATGAGCAGTTCTTC.

This clonotype was counted ten times or more. The chain carries TRBV5-1 and TRBJ2-3; 8 bases align to TRBD2. Germline V gene lookup returns CDR1 SGHRS and CDR2 YFSETQ. The CDR3 has 14 residues. V was clipped by 4 bases and J by 5 bases; unmatched bases: 6. Written as DNA, the CDR3 is TGCGCCAGCAGCACGGGGGGGCCACAAGATACGCAGTATTTT. It translates to CASSTGGPQDTQYF.

The chain links TRBV14 to TRBJ1-2; 8 bases match TRBD1. CDR1 SGHDN and CDR2 FVKESK come from the germline V gene. This CDR3 is 14 amino acids long. V lost 1 base and J lost 5; bases outside the gene matches: 3. The CDR3 reads CASSQARTGYGYTF. CDR3 bases: TGTGCCAGCAGCCAAGCAAGGACAGGGTATGGCTACACCTTC.

This clonotype was seen ten or more times. The chain recombines TRBV9 with TRBJ2-3, with D hard to call. The CDR3 runs 15 residues. Trimming removed 0 bases from V and 3 bases from J, with 11 bases in between. Per germline, CDR1 SGDLS and CDR2 YYNGEE. Here the CDR3 DNA reads TGTGCCAGCAGCGTAGAGGGAATCGGAACAGATACGCAGTATTTT. Residues: CASSVEGIGTDTQYF.

This clonotype was observed a handful of times. J is TRBJ2-4 and V is TRBV20-1; the D is unclear. V gave up 6 bases and J gave up 7 bases, with 13 bases separating them. This CDR3 comprises 12 residues. Germline-derived CDR1 and CDR2 are DFQATT and SNEGSKA (reference sequence). The CDR3: CSADRPGNIQYF. As DNA, the CDR3 is TGCAGTGCCGATCGACCGGGCAACATTCAGTACTTC.

CDR3 sequence: CSVERTGGSDGYTF. CDR3 DNA: TGCAGCGTTGAACGGACAGGGGGCAGCGATGGCTACACCTTC. The genes are TRBV29-1 and TRBJ1-2; 11 nucleotides line up with TRBD1. The J segment lost 6 bases and the V segment lost 2 bases, leaving 5 bases of the junction unmatched. Germline loops: CDR1 SQVTM, CDR2 ANQGSEA. The CDR3 is made up of 14 amino acids.

On this clonotype: A much larger clone differs by one base, so this may be a read error. V is TRBV15 and J is TRBJ1-2; D is uncertain. Trimming took 6 bases from V and 4 from J, leaving 18 bases between them. The CDR3 consists of 15 residues. The germline V gene has CDR1 LNHNV and CDR2 YYDKDF (reference sequence). CDR3 nucleotides: TGTGCCACCAGGTCGGAGGGCGGGTCGAGCTATGGCTACACCTTC. It encodes CATRSEGGSSYGYTF. The entire variable domain, with the rest obtained from reference TRBV15 and TRBJ1-2, is as follows: DAMVIQNPRYQVTQFGKPVTLSCSQTLNHNVMYWYQQKSSQAPKLLFHYYDKDFNNEADTPDNFQSRRPNTSFCFLDIRSPGLGDTAMYLCATRSEGGSSYGYTFGSGTRLTVV.